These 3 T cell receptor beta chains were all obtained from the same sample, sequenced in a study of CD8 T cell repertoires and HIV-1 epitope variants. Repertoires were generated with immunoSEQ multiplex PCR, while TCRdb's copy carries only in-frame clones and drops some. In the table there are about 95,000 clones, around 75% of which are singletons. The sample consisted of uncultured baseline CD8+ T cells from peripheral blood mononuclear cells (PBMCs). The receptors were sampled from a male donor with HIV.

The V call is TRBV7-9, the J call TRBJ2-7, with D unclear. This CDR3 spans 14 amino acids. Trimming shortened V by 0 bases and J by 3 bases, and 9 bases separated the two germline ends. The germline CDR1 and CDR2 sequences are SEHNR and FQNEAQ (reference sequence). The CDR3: CASSLAGQVYEQYF. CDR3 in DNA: TGTGCCAGCAGCTTAGCAGGGCAGGTCTACGAGCAGTACTTC.

The CDR3 spells CASSVSAPSSYNEQFF. The CDR3 coding sequence is TGTGCCAGCAGCGTAAGCGCTCCCAGCTCCTACAATGAGCAGTTCTTC. The gene calls are TRBV9 and TRBJ2-1; no definite D call. Germline V CDR1 and CDR2: SGDLS, YYNGEE. Trimming stripped 1 base from V and 0 bases from J, with 11 bases between. The CDR3 has 16 amino acids.

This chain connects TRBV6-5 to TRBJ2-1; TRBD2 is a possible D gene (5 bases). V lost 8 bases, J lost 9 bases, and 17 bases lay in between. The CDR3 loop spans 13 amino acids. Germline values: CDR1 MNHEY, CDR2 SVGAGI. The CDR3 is CASEPAVSPEQFF. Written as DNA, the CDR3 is TGTGCCAGCGAGCCAGCGGTCTCCCCTGAGCAGTTCTTC.